This TCR beta chain was identified during a study of neurological immune-mediated disorders. This clonotype has a count of ten or more. Via MiXCR, TCRdb re-called the 5' RACE reads, giving one row per CDR3 protein. The sample shows 100,000 or so distinct CDR3 sequences, less than 15% of them seen only once. Time point here: longitudinal time-point 2. Sequenced: PBMCs. This clonotype originated in a female donor with HTLV-1-associated myelopathy (HAM/TSP).

CDR3 region: CSASRTATNEKLFF. CDR3 nucleotides: TGCAGTGCTAGCCGGACAGCAACTAATGAAAAACTGTTTTTT. V and J are TRBV20-1 and TRBJ1-4; weak D call: TRBD1 (6 bases). This CDR3 is 14 amino acids long. The V end was cut by 3 bases, the J end by 0 bases, with 8 bases between. Germline assignment: CDR1 DFQATT and CDR2 SNEGSKA (reference sequence).